The rows below give T cell receptor beta chains drawn from one sample of a study of OX40 agonist ivuxolimab in advanced cancers. Sequencing used immunoSEQ multiplex PCR; TCRdb keeps in-frame clones, though not all of them. The table lists about 20,000 clones, about 77% of them singletons, with roughly 30% in the top ten. The material sequenced was CD4+ or CD8+ T cells sorted from blood, taken in a trial of the OX40 agonist ivuxolimab. These TCRs come from an adult with an advanced solid tumor such as melanoma, head and neck, liver or kidney cancer. CDR3s include the opening cysteine and the closing phenylalanine or tryptophan. A D gene is named only where the DNA matches it firmly. Expanded clones are given a class, and other clones once, few, many or no size at all.

TRBJ2-7	-	-	TRBV27	TGTGCCAGCAGTGTGATAGGCTCCTACGAGCAGTACTTC	CASSVIGSYEQYF
TRBJ2-3	TRBD1	-	TRBV6-5	TGTGCCAGCAGGGACAGGGGAACAGATACGCAGTATTTT	CASRDRGTDTQYF
TRBJ2-7	-	-	TRBV21-1	TGTGCCAGCACCTCCCAGGGCCGCCCCCAGCTATCCTACGAGCAGTACTTC	CASTSQGRPQLSYEQYF
TRBJ2-5	-	-	TRBV28	TGTGCCAGCAGTCCCGCAGGGCAAGAGACCCAGTACTTC	CASSPAGQETQYF
TRBJ1-1	-	few	TRBV4-1	TGCGCCAGCAGCCCTAGCCCGATAGACACTGAAGCTTTCTTT	CASSPSPIDTEAFF
TRBJ1-1	-	-	TRBV6-5	TGTGCCAGCAGTTACTCCGGCAAATATGACACTGAAGCTTTCTTT	CASSYSGKYDTEAFF
TRBJ2-7	-	-	TRBV19	TGTGCCAGTAGTATAGAGTTGCGAGGGTCCTACGAGCAGTACTTC	CASSIELRGSYEQYF
TRBJ2-7	TRBD1	-	TRBV27	TGTGCCAGCAGTCCGGGACAGGGTGAGGAGCAGTACTTC	CASSPGQGEEQYF
TRBJ2-7	-	-	TRBV7-6	TGTGCCAGCAGCGGACAGTCTGCGGCCTACGAGCAGTACTTC	CASSGQSAAYEQYF
TRBJ2-2	TRBD2	-	TRBV10-1	TGCGCCAGCAGTGATCTGCGGGGGGTAGCCGGGGAGCTGTTTTTT	CASSDLRGVAGELFF
TRBJ1-1	-	-	TRBV2	TGTGCCAGCAGCACGTCCTCCACACTGAACACTGAAGCTTTCTTT	CASSTSSTLNTEAFF
TRBJ1-5	-	-	TRBV19	TGTGCCAGTAGTATGGCCATAGATCAGCCCCAGCATTTT	CASSMAIDQPQHF
TRBJ2-2	-	-	TRBV6-6	TGTGCCACAAACCTGCGTCAGAACACCGGGGAGCTGTTTTTT	CATNLRQNTGELFF
TRBJ1-3	TRBD1	once	TRBV4-3	TGCGCCAGCAGCCAAGTTGGCGGGACAGGGTCAAACACCATATATTTT	CASSQVGGTGSNTIYF
TRBJ2-1	TRBD2	-	TRBV7-8	TGTGCCAGCAGCTTAGGGCCTAGCGGGGGCAGGAATGAGCAGTTCTTC	CASSLGPSGGRNEQFF
TRBJ2-7	-	-	TRBV7-2	TGTGCCAGCAGCTTAGGGGACTTCAGCTCCTACGAGCAGTACTTC	CASSLGDFSSYEQYF
TRBJ2-1	-	few	TRBV4-1	TGCGCCAGCAGCCAAGAGTTAGCCCGTAAGCGAGAGCAGTTCTTC	CASSQELARKREQFF
TRBJ2-3	-	-	TRBV19	TGTGCCAGTAGTACCCCCTGGGATACGCAGTATTTT	CASSTPWDTQYF
TRBJ2-1	TRBD2	-	TRBV7-8	TGTGCCAGCAGCGATAGTGGGACTAGCGGGTGGTATGAGCAGTTCTTC	CASSDSGTSGWYEQFF
TRBJ2-7	-	few	TRBV6-1	TGTGCCAGCAGTGAGTGGTATACCTACGAGCAGTACTTC	CASSEWYTYEQYF
TRBJ2-7	-	-	TRBV6-1	TGTGCCAGCAGCGATCGTTCCTACGAGCAGTACTTC	CASSDRSYEQYF
TRBJ2-7	-	-	TRBV15	TGTGCCACCAGCAGGGGAGGGGGATACTACGAGCAGTACTTC	CATSRGGGYYEQYF
TRBJ1-2	-	-	TRBV27	TGTGCCAGCAGTCAGGCCCGTGGGTTCAACTATGGCTACACCTTC	CASSQARGFNYGYTF
TRBJ2-5	-	-	TRBV10-3	TGTGCCATCAGTGAGTCGATGCGGCAGGCGGAGACCCAGTACTTC	CAISESMRQAETQYF
TRBJ1-2	-	-	TRBV11-2	TGTGCCAGCAGCTTCGACGGTAACTATGGCTACACCTTC	CASSFDGNYGYTF
TRBJ2-1	-	-	TRBV29-1	TGCAGCGTTGTGCACCCCCGGGATGAGCAGTTCTTC	CSVVHPRDEQFF
TRBJ1-2	-	-	TRBV4-3	TGCGCCAGCAGCGACCACTATGGCTACACCTTC	CASSDHYGYTF
TRBJ2-5	TRBD1	-	TRBV23-1	TGCGCCAGCAGTCCCACAGGGGGGGAGACCCAGTACTTC	CASSPTGGETQYF
TRBJ2-3	TRBD2	once	TRBV27	TGTGCCAGCAGTCCCCACTTAGCGGGGGTAAGCACAGATACGCAGTATTTT	CASSPHLAGVSTDTQYF
TRBJ1-4	TRBD1	-	TRBV4-1	TGCGCCAGCAGCCACACTACCGGGACAGTGATAAATGAAAAACTGTTTTTT	CASSHTTGTVINEKLFF
TRBJ2-7	-	-	TRBV7-2	TGTGCCAGCAGCCCCCTTGCAGGCGTTCTTAGCTCCTACGAGCAGTACTTC	CASSPLAGVLSSYEQYF
TRBJ2-7	-	-	TRBV28	TGTGCCAGCAGTTTGGGAAGATTTTACGAGCAGTACTTC	CASSLGRFYEQYF
TRBJ2-3	-	-	TRBV7-6	TGTGCCAGCAGCTTAGCTCTTGGCACAGATACGCAGTATTTT	CASSLALGTDTQYF
TRBJ2-7	-	-	TRBV9	TGTGCCAGCAGCGTAGGAGCGGGCCGTTTGGAGCAGTACTTC	CASSVGAGRLEQYF
TRBJ2-2	TRBD2	-	TRBV28	TGTGCCAGCACAAGTAGCGGGAGATCCACCGGGGAGCTGTTTTTT	CASTSSGRSTGELFF
TRBJ2-5	-	once	TRBV20-1	TGCAGTACCAAGGGAGAGACCCAGTACTTC	CSTKGETQYF
TRBJ2-3	-	-	TRBV10-1	TGCGCCAGCAGCGGGAGAGGGACAGATACGCAGTATTTT	CASSGRGTDTQYF
TRBJ2-2	TRBD2	-	TRBV7-9	TGTGCCAGCAGCATGGGACTAGCGGGAGGTGACACCGGGGAGCTGTTTTTT	CASSMGLAGGDTGELFF
TRBJ2-7	TRBD1	once	TRBV27	TGTGCCAGCTCGCAACGGAAGGACAGGCCCTACGAGCAGTACTTC	CASSQRKDRPYEQYF
TRBJ1-2	-	once	TRBV13	TGTGCCAGCAGCTCAGACACGGGAATCCCTAGCTATGGCTACATCTTC	CASSSDTGIPSYGYIF
TRBJ2-5	-	-	TRBV13	TGTGCCAGCAGCCCGCGGGGGCGAGAGACCCAGTACTTC	CASSPRGRETQYF
TRBJ2-3	-	-	TRBV18	TGTGCCAGCTCACCTGGTTCCCAGGGCGGCACAGATACGCAGTATTTT	CASSPGSQGGTDTQYF
TRBJ1-1	TRBD1	-	TRBV30	TGTGCCTGGGGGGAGGGACAGTCCATGAACACTGAAGCTTTCTTT	CAWGEGQSMNTEAFF
TRBJ1-5	TRBD1	-	TRBV27	TGTGCCAGCAGTCCCGACAGGGGACGTCAGCCCCAGCATTTT	CASSPDRGRQPQHF
TRBJ1-5	-	-	TRBV19	TGTGCCAGTAGTTGGGCCGCACAAAGGGGCAATCAGCCCCAGCATTTT	CASSWAAQRGNQPQHF
TRBJ2-1	-	-	TRBV10-3	TGTGCCATCAGTGAGTCGGACGCTTACGGGAGCGAGCAGTTCTTC	CAISESDAYGSEQFF
TRBJ1-1	-	few	TRBV4-1	TGCGCCAGCAGCCAAGCTGCGGCCATGAACACTGAAGCTTTCTTT	CASSQAAAMNTEAFF
TRBJ2-7	TRBD2	-	TRBV13	TGTGCCAGCAGCTCGGGACTAGCGGGAAGTTACGAGCAGTACTTC	CASSSGLAGSYEQYF
TRBJ2-1	TRBD1	-	TRBV9	TGTGCCAGCAGCGCCAAGGGGGGCAGGGGGCCTGTCAATGAGCAGTTCTTC	CASSAKGGRGPVNEQFF
TRBJ2-5	-	-	TRBV10-2	TGCGCCAGCAAGCCAGGAAACCAAGAGACCCAGTACTTC	CASKPGNQETQYF
TRBJ1-2	TRBD1	-	TRBV27	TGTGCCAGCAGTCCCTGGACAGGGGAGGATGGCTACACCTTC	CASSPWTGEDGYTF
TRBJ1-2	-	once	TRBV5-8	TGTGCCAGCAGCTTGACAGTATCCTATGGCTACACCTTC	CASSLTVSYGYTF
TRBJ1-3	-	-	TRBV10-3	TGTGCCATCAGTGAGTCCGGGACACCTAGCTCTGGAAACACCATATATTTT	CAISESGTPSSGNTIYF
TRBJ2-7	TRBD1	-	TRBV19	TGTGCCAGTAGTATCTCCGGGACAGGGGACTACGAGCAGTACTTC	CASSISGTGDYEQYF
TRBJ2-7	-	-	TRBV7-9	TGTGCCAGCGGGGTCTCCTACGAGCAGTACTTC	CASGVSYEQYF
TRBJ2-3	TRBD1	-	TRBV28	TGTGCCAGCAGCCAACCGACAGGGGCTAGCACAGATACGCAGTATTTT	CASSQPTGASTDTQYF
TRBJ2-3	-	-	TRBV6-6	TGTGCCAGCACCTTACCGCAGGTTAGCACAGATACGCAGTATTTT	CASTLPQVSTDTQYF
TRBJ1-2	-	-	TRBV10-3	TGTGCCATCAGTGGCGGGGGGGGGATGAACTATGGCTACACCTTC	CAISGGGGMNYGYTF
TRBJ2-2	-	-	TRBV5-6	TGTGCCAGCAGCTTGGCAGGCAACACCGGGGAGCTGTTTTTT	CASSLAGNTGELFF
TRBJ1-2	-	-	TRBV7-8	TGTGCCAGCAGCTTAGTGGGAGCTAACTATGGCTACACCTTC	CASSLVGANYGYTF